This T cell receptor beta chain derives from a study of T-cell memory formation after mild COVID-19. This clonotype was picked up many times. Its target is not known. Study-wide points: Pre-infection memory showed some responding clones, and this suggested that cross-reactive memory joined. Clones shrinking from day 15 to 85 showed even CD4/CD8 mixes; later expanders tilted CD4+. CM and EM subsets held most contracting CD4+ clones; EMRA held CD8+ ones.

UMIs and sample barcodes were carried by the TCR alpha and TCR beta cDNA libraries that 5'RACE produced using constant-segment primers. TCRdb fed the 5' RACE reads into MiXCR, producing one record per CDR3 protein. Among some 440,000 distinct CDR3 sequences listed, around a quarter were seen once. The sequence was collected from an adult woman who had mild COVID-19 (a few samples of this study predate the infection). Cell type and time point are not known. Sequenced sample: PBMCs or a T cell subset sorted from them (not recorded which).

CDR3 sequence reads: CASSQDGWDYEQYF. CDR3 bases: TGCGCCAGCAGCCAAGATGGGTGGGACTACGAGCAGTACTTC. This chain uses TRBV4-3 with TRBJ2-7; unclear D gene. Trimming shortened V by 0 bases and J by 3 bases, and 9 bases separated the two germline ends. This CDR3 is built from 14 residues. Germline V lookup: CDR1 LGHNA, CDR2 YSLEER.